The 32 T cell receptor beta chains reported below all come from one sample, sequenced in a study of blood T cell repertoires in COVID-19. Assay: immunoSEQ multiplex PCR; the TCRdb copy retains only in-frame clones and omits some. The table has fewer than 60,000 clones, roughly 86% seen once; the top ten hold 14% to 15%. The sample consisted of peripheral blood. These receptors were collected from a human donor in a cohort sampled during active COVID-19.

This clone was recorded only once. The chain recombines TRBV5-1 with TRBJ2-5; 9 bases match TRBD2. Germline V gene lookup returns CDR1 SGHRS and CDR2 YFSETQ. J was trimmed by 2 bases and V by 3 bases; bases with no gene match: 2. CDR3 length: 14 residues. This CDR3 reads CASSWTSVQETQYF. CDR3 bases: TGCGCCAGCAGCTGGACTAGCGTGCAAGAGACCCAGTACTTC.

This clone was detected only once. The rearrangement uses TRBV7-2 and TRBJ2-7; 8 nucleotides line up with TRBD1. Germline CDR1 is SGHTA and CDR2 is FQGNSA. The CDR3 sequence is 16 residues long. After removal of 0 bases from V and 0 bases from J, the junction contained 4 bases not matched to a gene. The CDR3, as DNA: TGTGCCAGCAGCTTAGCTGCGGGACAGGCCTCCTACGAGCAGTACTTC. Amino acids: CASSLAAGQASYEQYF. Filled out from reference TRBV7-2 and TRBJ2-7, the complete variable domain reads GAGVSQSPSNKVTEKGKDVELRCDPISGHTALYWYRQSLGQGLEFLIYFQGNSAPDKSGLPSDRFSAERTGGSVSTLTIQRTQQEDSAVYLCASSLAAGQASYEQYFGPGTRLTVT.

The chain uses TRBV30 and TRBJ2-7; D possibly corresponds to TRBD1 (6 bases). Germline values: CDR1 GTSNPN, CDR2 SVGIG (reference sequence). The CDR3 spans 13 residues. Trimming left V 3 bases short and J 4 bases short, with 13 bases between. CDR3 nucleotide sequence: TGTGCCTGGAGCCCCGGACAGATGTACGAGCAGTACTTC. Translation gives CAWSPGQMYEQYF.

The chain couples TRBV27 to TRBJ2-7; D perhaps matches TRBD1 (5 bases). Trimming shortened V by 0 bases and J by 4 bases, and 13 bases separated the two germline ends. Per germline, CDR1 MNHEY and CDR2 SMNVEV (reference sequence). This CDR3 contains 15 residues. CDR3: CASSLSPGFRYEQYF. CDR3 in DNA: TGTGCCAGCAGTTTATCGCCAGGGTTTAGGTACGAGCAGTACTTC.

CDR3 sequence (DNA): TGTGCCAGCAGCTTGGAGCCCAGCAGCAATCAGCCCCAGCATTTT. Encoded protein: CASSLEPSSNQPQHF. The rearrangement uses TRBV9 and TRBJ1-5; no clear D gene. The CDR3 covers 15 residues. Germline CDR1 and CDR2: SGDLS and YYNGEE. Between the trimmed V and J ends, which lost 4 bases and 1 base, there was a span of 12 bases.

This chain connects TRBV19 to TRBJ2-1, with TRBD2 as a possible D gene (5 bases). Trimming took off 7 bases at V and 4 bases at J, with 14 bases between the two ends. The CDR3 totals 14 residues. The germline gives CDR1 LNHDA, CDR2 SQIVND (reference sequence). DNA for the CDR3: TGTGCCAGTACCACGCGCGGGTCATACAATGAGCAGTTCTTC. Its translation is CASTTRGSYNEQFF.

A single count supports this clone. CDR3 amino acids: CASSQATGSNYGYTF. The CDR3, as DNA: TGTGCCAGCAGCCAAGCGACAGGGTCTAACTATGGCTACACCTTC. The chain joins TRBV14 to TRBJ1-2, with 7 bases that match TRBD1. The CDR3 runs 15 residues. V gave up 1 base and J gave up 0 bases; unmatched junction bases: 2. Germline loops: CDR1 SGHDN, CDR2 FVKESK.

The chain uses TRBV7-8 and TRBJ1-3, with D maybe TRBD1 (6 bases). Per the germline V gene, CDR1 is SGHVS and CDR2 is FQNEAQ. Trimming stripped 5 bases from V and 0 bases from J, with 14 bases between. The CDR3 is 16 amino acids. For the CDR3, the DNA is TGTGCCAGCAGCCTTCACGAACAGGGCTCTGGAAACACCATATATTTT. Its translation is CASSLHEQGSGNTIYF.

This chain uses TRBV5-6 with TRBJ1-2; D gene ambiguous. This CDR3 contains 13 residues. Germline lookup yields CDR1 SGHDT and CDR2 YYEEEE. V was clipped by 5 bases and J by 7 bases, with 15 bases between them. The CDR3, as DNA: TGTGCCAGCAGAGGTATGTCGGGAACTGGCTACACCTTC. It is translated as CASRGMSGTGYTF.

This rearrangement joins TRBV4-1 to TRBJ1-6; a possible D gene is TRBD1 (6 bases). Trimming removed 0 bases from V and 2 bases from J, with 17 bases in between. The CDR3 sequence is 19 residues long. The germline V gene encodes CDR1 MGHRA and CDR2 YSYEKL. The CDR3 is CASSQDFRRGSTYNSPLHF. The CDR3, as DNA: TGCGCCAGCAGCCAAGATTTCCGCAGGGGTTCCACCTATAATTCACCCCTCCACTTT.

This chain links TRBV29-1 with TRBJ2-5, with 8 bases identical to TRBD1. The CDR3 spans 12 residues. The germline CDR1 and CDR2 sequences are SQVTM and ANQGSEA. J gave up 3 bases and V 5 bases, and 2 bases lay outside the gene matches. CDR3 nucleotides: TGCAGCGTTCTGACAGGGGAAGAGACCCAGTACTTC. Its protein product is CSVLTGEETQYF.

The CDR3 DNA is TGTGCCAGCAGTGATGCGGGTAGGGTCACAGATACGCAGTATTTT. Protein sequence: CASSDAGRVTDTQYF. This chain joins TRBV6-1 and TRBJ2-3; the D gene is possibly TRBD2 (5 bases). Germline V lookup: CDR1 MNHNS, CDR2 SASEGT. Trimming pared 3 bases from V and 2 bases from J, leaving 12 bases between. The CDR3 totals 15 residues.

This chain uses TRBV5-8 with TRBJ1-2; tentative D call: TRBD1 (5 bases). Germline V gene data show CDR1 as SGHTS and CDR2 as YDEGEE. The CDR3 runs 14 residues. V was trimmed by 1 base and J by 3 bases, leaving 10 bases between them. DNA for the CDR3: TGTGCCAGCAGCTTGCGCGGGGCGGACTATGGCTACACCTTC. Amino acid sequence: CASSLRGADYGYTF.

V gene TRBV6-6 combines with J gene TRBJ2-3; no reliable D call. This CDR3 has 13 residues. CDR1 is MNHNY, CDR2 SVGAGI, per germline (reference sequence). Trimming cost V 0 bases and J 6 bases, with 7 bases left between them. CDR3 sequence (DNA): TGTGCCAGCAGTTACTCCCAACTGGATACGCAGTATTTT. It specifies CASSYSQLDTQYF.

This clone was seen only once. V and J are TRBV29-1 and TRBJ2-4; no clear D. Germline CDR1 SQVTM, CDR2 ANQGSEA. V was cut by 7 bases and J by 0 bases, with 7 bases left in between. The CDR3 has 12 amino acids. The CDR3 DNA follows: TGCAGCGCCCTTCGAGCCAAAAACATTCAGTACTTC. Translated: CSALRAKNIQYF. The whole variable domain, filled in from reference TRBV29-1 and TRBJ2-4, reads SAVISQKPSRDICQRGTSLTIQCQVDSQVTMMFWYRQQPGQSLTLIATANQGSEATYESGFVIDKFPISRPNLTFSTLTVSNMSPEDSSIYLCSALRAKNIQYFGAGTRLSVL.

The chain carries TRBV6-5 and TRBJ1-2; D might be TRBD1 (6 bases). Germline V CDR1 and CDR2: MNHEY, SVGAGI. The CDR3 loop spans 15 amino acids. V lost 0 bases and J 8 bases, leaving 16 bases between the germline ends. CDR3 sequence: CASSYSMDSRYGYTF. CDR3 bases: TGTGCCAGCAGTTACTCGATGGACAGCCGTTACGGCTACACCTTC.

V is TRBV7-2 and J is TRBJ1-1; a possible D gene is TRBD1 (6 bases). V lost 1 base, J lost 0 bases, and 12 bases lay in between. CDR1 is SGHTA and CDR2 is FQGNSA in the germline V gene. The CDR3 extends over 16 amino acids. The CDR3 reads CASSLVGGGLNTEAFF. The CDR3 bases are TGTGCCAGCAGCTTAGTGGGCGGGGGGCTGAACACTGAAGCTTTCTTT. Based on the CDR3 plus reference TRBV7-2 and TRBJ1-1, the full variable domain is GAGVSQSPSNKVTEKGKDVELRCDPISGHTALYWYRQSLGQGLEFLIYFQGNSAPDKSGLPSDRFSAERTGGSVSTLTIQRTQQEDSAVYLCASSLVGGGLNTEAFFGQGTRLTVV.

The chain carries TRBV12-1 and TRBJ2-7; TRBD2 was called by the table and not checked on the DNA. TRBV12-1 corresponds to a pseudogene. This CDR3 spans 19 amino acids. CDR3 residues: CASSFEAGTSGRGVYEQYF. CDR3 bases: TGTGCCAGCAGCTTTGAAGCCGGGACTAGCGGGAGAGGGGTCTACGAGCAGTACTTC.

This clone has just a few counts. The chain links TRBV6-4 to TRBJ2-1, with 9 bases lining up with TRBD1. With 4 bases clipped from V and 6 bases from J, the junction kept 7 bases outside the gene matches. Germline V gene data show CDR1 as MRHNA and CDR2 as SNTAGT. There are 15 residues in the CDR3. CDR3: CASSVGGQGINEQFF. CDR3 coding DNA: TGTGCCAGCAGTGTGGGAGGACAGGGGATCAATGAGCAGTTCTTC.

This chain's CDR3 is CASRGLGTGELFF. Written as DNA, the CDR3 is TGTGCCAGTCGGGGACTGGGCACCGGGGAGCTGTTTTTT. V is TRBV19 and J is TRBJ2-2; tentatively, D is TRBD2 (6 bases). Trimming left V 8 bases short and J 4 bases short, with 11 bases between. Germline V gives CDR1 LNHDA, CDR2 SQIVND (reference sequence). The CDR3 consists of 13 residues.

This rearrangement joins TRBV18 to TRBJ1-4; 7 bases agree with TRBD1. Germline CDR1 is KGHSH and CDR2 is LQKENI. CDR3 length equals 15 residues. The ends lost 3 bases at V and 7 bases at J; junction bases unmatched: 8. In DNA form, the CDR3 reads TGTGCCAGCTCACCTGGCGAGGGGGCGGCTGAAAAACTGTTTTTT. Its protein is CASSPGEGAAEKLFF.

This clone was detected a few times. The chain combines TRBV7-9 with TRBJ1-6, with 11 bases fitting TRBD1. The V gene end was trimmed by 5 bases and the J gene end by 0 bases; junction bases not matched to a gene: 6. The germline gives CDR1 SEHNR, CDR2 FQNEAQ (reference sequence). This CDR3 is built from 18 residues. CDR3 loop: CASSRTGGPSSYNSPLHF. The CDR3 DNA sequence: TGTGCCAGCAGCCGGACAGGGGGCCCTAGCTCCTATAATTCACCCCTCCACTTT.

The V and J genes are TRBV6-6 and TRBJ1-1, with D perhaps matching TRBD1 (6 bases). V gave up 6 bases and J gave up 1 base, with 12 bases separating them. CDR1 is MNHNY and CDR2 is SVGAGI in the germline V gene (reference sequence). This CDR3 spans 14 amino acids. CDR3 region: CASSMGAGNTEAFF. For the CDR3, the DNA is TGTGCCAGCAGCATGGGGGCCGGGAACACTGAAGCTTTCTTT.

The V gene is TRBV2, the J gene TRBJ2-3, with 9 bases identical to TRBD1. The CDR3 sequence is 15 residues long. Trimming at V came to 5 bases and at J to 3 bases, leaving 6 bases not matched to a gene. Germline CDR1 reads SNHLY; CDR2 reads FYNNEI. CDR3 in DNA: TGTGCCAGCAGTATGGACAGGGGACCGACAGATACGCAGTATTTT. It codes for CASSMDRGPTDTQYF.

J is TRBJ1-1 and V is TRBV30; D is ambiguous. The ends were cut back, 5 bases at V and 5 bases at J, with 15 bases in the middle. The CDR3 sequence is 13 residues long. Germline V gives CDR1 GTSNPN, CDR2 SVGIG (reference sequence). The CDR3 DNA follows: TGTGCCTGGCTAGCATGGGAAGTGACTGAAGCTTTCTTT. Its protein product is CAWLAWEVTEAFF.

The chain is built from TRBV19 and TRBJ2-7; 8 nucleotides agree with TRBD2. V was pared by 3 bases and J by 3 bases, with 7 bases of the junction left unmatched. The CDR3 is made up of 15 amino acids. Germline CDR1 LNHDA, CDR2 SQIVND (reference sequence). The CDR3 reads CASSISGGGNYEQYF. The CDR3 DNA sequence: TGTGCCAGTAGTATCTCTGGCGGGGGGAACTACGAGCAGTACTTC.

The chain joins TRBV20-1 to TRBJ2-7, with D uncertain. The length of the CDR3 is 11 residues. V lost 5 bases to trimming and J lost 1 base, with 6 bases between them. Per the germline V gene, CDR1 is DFQATT and CDR2 is SNEGSKA (reference sequence). Here the CDR3 DNA reads TGCAGTGCTGCGAGATCCTACGAGCAGTACTTC. Its translation: CSAARSYEQYF.

This clone was picked up a small number of times. This rearrangement joins TRBV10-3 to TRBJ2-7; D perhaps matches TRBD1 (5 bases). The CDR3 covers 15 residues. CDR1 and CDR2 (germline): ENHRY, SYGVKD. Trimming shortened V by 2 bases and J by 0 bases, and 11 bases separated the two germline ends. CDR3 loop: CAISEALDSSYEQYF. The CDR3 coding sequence is TGTGCCATCAGTGAGGCTCTAGACAGCTCCTACGAGCAGTACTTC.

This clone showed up just once. CDR3 sequence: CASSGKREGFSYEQYF. CDR3 nucleotide sequence: TGTGCCAGCAGTGGAAAGCGGGAGGGCTTCTCCTACGAGCAGTACTTC. This chain joins TRBV25-1 and TRBJ2-7, with TRBD2 identical over 10 bases. This CDR3 is built from 16 residues. Germline trimming cut 4 bases from V and 0 bases from J; bases unmatched to any gene: 6. Per germline, CDR1 MGHDK and CDR2 SYGVNS.

This chain links TRBV7-9 with TRBJ1-1; no clear D gene. V was pared by 2 bases and J by 6 bases, with 4 bases between. Per the germline V gene, CDR1 is SEHNR and CDR2 is FQNEAQ (reference sequence). This CDR3 contains 11 residues. CDR3 sequence (DNA): TGTGCCAGCAGCTTACGGGCTGAAGCTTTCTTT. Its translation is CASSLRAEAFF.

This chain uses TRBV6-2 or TRBV6-3 with TRBJ1-2, with D hard to call. V was clipped by 6 bases and J by 0 bases, with 14 bases between them. The CDR3 covers 15 residues. Germline V gene sequence: CDR1 MNHEY, CDR2 SVGEGT. The CDR3 is CASSPGGRTNYGYTF. In nucleotides, the CDR3 is TGTGCCAGCAGCCCAGGTGGGAGGACTAACTATGGCTACACCTTC.

The chain has TRBV5-1 and TRBJ2-2; TRBD2 might be the D (6 bases). The CDR3 runs 16 residues. Germline V gene lookup returns CDR1 SGHRS and CDR2 YFSETQ. V lost 4 bases, J lost 1 base, and 14 bases lay in between. CDR3: CASSQTSRLNTGELFF. CDR3 nucleotide sequence: TGCGCCAGCAGCCAAACTAGCAGATTGAACACCGGGGAGCTGTTTTTT.